This T cell receptor beta chain was sequenced in a study of tumor and adjacent non-tumor tissue in lung cancer. Study background: The patients, 9 to 11 men and roughly 5 women, were roughly 30 to 80 with stage I to III disease. Whole-study findings and limits: Normal lung showed higher cumulative top 100 clone frequency than tumor. Shorter survival was associated with higher TCR diversity in tumors.

This clonotype was found many times. The antigen remains undetermined. This sample's RNA came from whole unsorted tissue. TCRbeta libraries were built with three rounds of nested PCR, modified from ARM-PCR. One entry per CDR3 protein, called by TCRdb with MiXCR from the multiplex PCR reads. In the table there are 100,000 to 150,000 distinct CDR3 sequences, about 66% of which are singletons. Sequenced input: lung tumor tissue. The receptor was derived from a man aged 25 to 40 with non-small cell lung cancer.

CDR3 in amino acids: CSVTSGTSFSYEQYF. The CDR3 DNA follows: TGCAGCGTTACTTCCGGGACTAGTTTTTCCTACGAGCAGTACTTC. The chain carries TRBV29-1 and TRBJ2-7; 8 bases are shared with TRBD2. The V segment lost 5 bases and the J segment 1 base; nucleotides outside the gene matches: 10. The CDR3 consists of 15 residues. CDR1 is SQVTM, CDR2 ANQGSEA, per germline.